The 8 T cell receptor beta chains given below trace back to one sample, sequenced in a study of blood T cell repertoires in COVID-19. TCRdb keeps only in-frame clones here, not all; method: immunoSEQ multiplex PCR. The profile shows 160,000 or so clones, more than 65% of them singletons. The sample comprised peripheral blood. The receptors stem from a woman aged 55-70 years with COVID-19, enrolled during active disease.

This sequence joins TRBV13 and TRBJ2-2; D is perhaps TRBD1 (7 bases). Germline lookup yields CDR1 PRHDT and CDR2 FYEKMQ (reference sequence). Deletions cut 8 bases from V and 4 bases from J, with 14 bases between. This CDR3 is 14 amino acids long. CDR3: CASARGAFTGELFF. The CDR3 region has the DNA TGTGCCAGCGCCAGGGGGGCCTTCACCGGGGAGCTGTTTTTT.

This sequence joins TRBV9 and TRBJ2-7; tentatively, D is TRBD2 (7 bases). The CDR3 runs to 16 residues. CDR1 and CDR2 (germline): SGDLS, YYNGEE. Trimming cost V 0 bases and J 3 bases, with 16 bases left between them. The CDR3 nucleotides are TGTGCCAGCAGCGTAGAGGGAGGGGGACCGATCTACGAGCAGTACGTC. Protein: CASSVEGGGPIYEQYV.

The chain employs TRBV14 and TRBJ2-1, with 7 bases that match TRBD1. This CDR3 contains 12 residues. V shed 0 bases, J shed 15 bases, and the junction held 5 bases outside the gene matches. Germline V gene sequence: CDR1 SGHDN, CDR2 FVKESK. CDR3 sequence: CASSQDHRGPFF. CDR3 sequence (DNA): TGTGCCAGCAGCCAAGATCACAGGGGTCCGTTCTTC.

This rearrangement joins TRBV5-6 to TRBJ1-2, with unresolved D. The V gene's germline CDR1 is SGHDT and CDR2 YYEEEE. V shed 4 bases and J shed 5 bases, with 18 bases lying between them. The CDR3 covers 15 residues. The CDR3 reads CASSTPAAFWYGYTF. The CDR3 DNA is TGTGCCAGCAGCACCCCCGCGGCCTTCTGGTATGGCTACACCTTC. Full variable domain (remainder filled in from reference TRBV5-6 and TRBJ1-2): DAGVTQSPTHLIKTRGQQVTLRCSPKSGHDTVSWYQQALGQGPQFIFQYYEEEERQRGNFPDRFSGHQFPNYSSELNVNALLLGDSALYLCASSTPAAFWYGYTFGSGTRLTVV.

The chain carries TRBV7-9 and TRBJ1-2, with a tentative D call TRBD1 (6 bases). V lost 4 bases, J lost 1 base, and 13 bases lay in between. Germline V gives CDR1 SEHNR, CDR2 FQNEAQ (reference sequence). The CDR3 spans 15 residues. This CDR3 reads CASSSRDTFNYGYTF. The CDR3 DNA is TGTGCCAGCAGCTCCCGGGACACCTTTAACTATGGCTACACCTTC. Variable domain in full (rest from reference TRBV7-9 and TRBJ1-2): DTGVSQNPRHKITKRGQNVTFRCDPISEHNRLYWYRQTLGQGPEFLTYFQNEAQLEKSRLLSDRFSAERPKGSFSTLEIQRTEQGDSAMYLCASSSRDTFNYGYTFGSGTRLTVV.

This clone occurred a few times. This chain connects TRBV11-2 to TRBJ1-1; 9 bases fit TRBD1. Losses at the gene ends were 5 bases for V and 5 bases for J; bases not matched to a gene: 6. The CDR3 loop spans 14 amino acids. Germline CDR1 reads SGHAT; CDR2 reads FQNNGV. Here the CDR3 reads CASSEGTGFTEAFF. CDR3 in DNA: TGTGCCAGCAGCGAAGGGACAGGGTTTACTGAAGCTTTCTTT.

This chain connects TRBV14 to TRBJ2-5; 8 nucleotides agree with TRBD2. The CDR3 spans 15 residues. Germline loops: CDR1 SGHDN, CDR2 FVKESK. The J segment lost 4 bases and the V segment lost 2 bases, leaving 6 bases of the junction unmatched. The CDR3 DNA reads TGTGCCAGCAGCCAACTCGGGGGGGGAGGAGAGACCCAGTACTTC. Amino acid sequence: CASSQLGGGGETQYF.

The chain recombines TRBV27 with TRBJ2-1, with 14 bases fitting TRBD2. The V gene end was trimmed by 2 bases and the J gene end by 9 bases; junction bases not matched to a gene: 12. This CDR3 comprises 18 residues. Germline CDR1 reads MNHEY; CDR2 reads SMNVEV (reference sequence). The CDR3 loop reads CASSLLGLAGGGAGEQFF. In DNA form, the CDR3 reads TGTGCCAGCAGTTTACTTGGACTAGCGGGAGGAGGGGCGGGTGAGCAGTTCTTC.